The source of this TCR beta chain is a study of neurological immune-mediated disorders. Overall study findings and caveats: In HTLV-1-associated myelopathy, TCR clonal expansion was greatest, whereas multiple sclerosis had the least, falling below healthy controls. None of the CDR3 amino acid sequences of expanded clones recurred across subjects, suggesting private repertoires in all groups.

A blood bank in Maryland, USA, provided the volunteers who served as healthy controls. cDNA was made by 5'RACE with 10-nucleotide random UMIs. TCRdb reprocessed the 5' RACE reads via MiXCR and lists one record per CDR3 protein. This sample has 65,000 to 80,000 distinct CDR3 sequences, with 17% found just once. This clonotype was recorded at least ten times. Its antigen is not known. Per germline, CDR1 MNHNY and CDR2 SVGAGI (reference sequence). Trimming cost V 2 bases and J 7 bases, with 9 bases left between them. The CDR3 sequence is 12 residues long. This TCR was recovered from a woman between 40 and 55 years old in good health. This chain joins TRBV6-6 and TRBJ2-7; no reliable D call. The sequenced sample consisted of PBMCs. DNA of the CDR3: TGTGCCAGCAGTTACGCACAGAGGGAGCAGTACTTC. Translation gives CASSYAQREQYF.